The 5 T cell receptor beta chains presented below share a single source sample, sequenced in a study of identical twins. TCRdb passed the 5' RACE reads through MiXCR, listing each CDR3 protein once. The table lists 650,000 to 800,000 distinct CDR3 sequences, about 9.4% of them singletons, with approximately 0.94% in the top ten. This same sample was also taken into another study, of yellow fever vaccine responses in identical twins.

The sample taken for sequencing was PBMCs. The source is a woman younger than 30 in good health.

CDR3 in amino acids: CAWDRATDTQYF. The DNA for the CDR3 is TGTGCCTGGGACAGGGCCACAGATACGCAGTATTTT. This chain connects TRBV30 to TRBJ2-3; 7 bases are a match to TRBD1. Germline lookup yields CDR1 GTSNPN and CDR2 SVGIG (reference sequence). The CDR3 sequence is 12 residues long. V was clipped by 5 bases and J by 2 bases; unmatched bases: 1.

This clonotype was picked up many times. V gene TRBV12-3 or TRBV12-4 combines with J gene TRBJ2-1; no clear D. This CDR3 is built from 15 residues. The V and J ends lost 4 bases and 4 bases respectively, with 14 bases between them. The CDR3 sequence: CASSSPLVAYNEQFF. The DNA for the CDR3 is TGTGCCAGCAGTTCGCCATTAGTCGCTTACAATGAGCAGTTCTTC.

This clonotype appeared a few times. The chain has TRBV29-1 and TRBJ2-7, with 11 bases matching TRBD2. V lost 4 bases to trimming and J lost 3 bases; unmatched junction nucleotides: 5. CDR3 size: 14 residues. Per germline, CDR1 SQVTM and CDR2 ANQGSEA. The CDR3 protein is CSVGGGTSGYEQYF. CDR3 sequence (DNA): TGCAGCGTTGGAGGGGGGACTAGCGGCTACGAGCAGTACTTC.

The chain uses TRBV28 and TRBJ2-4, with D perhaps TRBD2 (6 bases). The V end lost 5 bases, the J end lost 8 bases, and 16 bases lay between the germline ends. The CDR3 runs 14 residues. Germline lookup yields CDR1 MDHEN and CDR2 SYDVKM. CDR3 sequence (DNA): TGTGCCAGCAGTCCCCCCCTTCAGCGGGACATTCAGTACTTC. Protein product: CASSPPLQRDIQYF.

The CDR3 reads CAGNTGTGSSPLHF. CDR3 in DNA: TGTGCCGGAAACACCGGGACAGGGTCTTCACCCCTCCACTTT. The V call is TRBV2, the J call TRBJ1-6; 9 nucleotides align to TRBD1. Germline V gene data show CDR1 as SNHLY and CDR2 as FYNNEI. This CDR3 has 14 amino acids. After removal of 11 bases from V and 9 bases from J, the junction contained 11 bases not matched to a gene.